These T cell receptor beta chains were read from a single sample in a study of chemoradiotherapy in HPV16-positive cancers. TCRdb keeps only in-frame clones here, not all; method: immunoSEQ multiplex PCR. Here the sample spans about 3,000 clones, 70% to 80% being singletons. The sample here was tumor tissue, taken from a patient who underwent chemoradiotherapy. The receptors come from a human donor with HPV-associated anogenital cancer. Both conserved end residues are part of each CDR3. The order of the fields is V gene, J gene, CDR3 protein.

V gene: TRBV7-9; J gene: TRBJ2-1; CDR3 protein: CASSNRGGRNEQFF
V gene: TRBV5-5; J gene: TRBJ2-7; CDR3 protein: CASSLASAVSYEQYF
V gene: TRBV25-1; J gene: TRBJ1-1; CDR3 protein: CASSEYPRGMVTEAFF
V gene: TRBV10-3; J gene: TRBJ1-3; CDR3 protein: CAISDPDRVGNTIYF
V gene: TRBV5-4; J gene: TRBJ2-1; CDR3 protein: CASRVGGRNEQFF
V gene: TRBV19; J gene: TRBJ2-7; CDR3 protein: CASSRGLADEQYF
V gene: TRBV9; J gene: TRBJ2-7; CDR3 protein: CASSVKPGGPYEQYF
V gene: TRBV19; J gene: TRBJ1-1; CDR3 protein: CASRGDYVNTEAFF
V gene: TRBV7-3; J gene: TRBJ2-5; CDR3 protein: CASSRTLQETQYF
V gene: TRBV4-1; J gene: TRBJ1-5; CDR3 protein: CASSQDKARGDNQPQHF
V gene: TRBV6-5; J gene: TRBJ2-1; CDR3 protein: CASSSNLIAVAEQFF
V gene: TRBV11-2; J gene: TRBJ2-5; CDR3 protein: CASSLAGGVETQYF
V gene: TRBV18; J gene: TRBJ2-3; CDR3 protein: CASSHYDAGGTDTQYF
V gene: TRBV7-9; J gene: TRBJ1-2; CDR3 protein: CASRQGQGNYGYTF
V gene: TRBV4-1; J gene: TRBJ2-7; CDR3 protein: CASSLGTGPYEQYF
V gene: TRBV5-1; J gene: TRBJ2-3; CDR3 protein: CASSAGQGGTDTQYF
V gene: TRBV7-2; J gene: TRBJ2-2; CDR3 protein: CASSLGGRGFTGELFF
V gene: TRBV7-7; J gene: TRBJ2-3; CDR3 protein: CASSPTETDTQYF
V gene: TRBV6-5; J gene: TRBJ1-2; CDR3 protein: CASSYSTGSGYGYTF
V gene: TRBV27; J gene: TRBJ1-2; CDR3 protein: CASSPRDRPIYTF
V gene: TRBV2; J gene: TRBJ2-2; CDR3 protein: CASSEAVKTGELFF
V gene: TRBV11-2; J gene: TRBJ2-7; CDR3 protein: CASSLDQGHEQYF
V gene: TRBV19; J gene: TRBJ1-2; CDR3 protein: CASSIGPGQDYGYTF
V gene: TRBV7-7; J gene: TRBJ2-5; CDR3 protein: CASSSTGGGFETQYF
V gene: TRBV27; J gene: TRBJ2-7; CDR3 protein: CASSLVAGSLSYEQYF
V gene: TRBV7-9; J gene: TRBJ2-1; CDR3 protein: CASSLDGDNEQFF
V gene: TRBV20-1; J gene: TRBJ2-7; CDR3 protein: CSALDYEQYF
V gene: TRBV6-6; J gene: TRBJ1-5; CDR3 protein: CASTGGQGSNQPQHF
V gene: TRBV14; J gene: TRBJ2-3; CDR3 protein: CASSAGQLTDTQYF
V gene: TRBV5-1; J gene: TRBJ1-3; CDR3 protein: CASSSALSSGNTIYF
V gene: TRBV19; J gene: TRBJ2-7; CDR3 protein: CASRSEGGYEQYF
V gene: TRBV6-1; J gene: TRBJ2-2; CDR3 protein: CASTPETGGRGELFF
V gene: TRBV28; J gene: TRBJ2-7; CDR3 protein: CASRATGGPYEQYF
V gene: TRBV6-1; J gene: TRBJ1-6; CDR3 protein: CASKRDTSDSPLHF
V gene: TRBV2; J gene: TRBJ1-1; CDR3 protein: CASNGNTEAFF
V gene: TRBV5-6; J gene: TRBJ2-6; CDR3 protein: CASSLSTESSGANVLTF
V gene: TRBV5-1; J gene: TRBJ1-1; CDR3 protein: CASSYGGQGNTEAFF
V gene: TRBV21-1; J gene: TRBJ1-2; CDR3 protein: CASSKASTGNYGYTF